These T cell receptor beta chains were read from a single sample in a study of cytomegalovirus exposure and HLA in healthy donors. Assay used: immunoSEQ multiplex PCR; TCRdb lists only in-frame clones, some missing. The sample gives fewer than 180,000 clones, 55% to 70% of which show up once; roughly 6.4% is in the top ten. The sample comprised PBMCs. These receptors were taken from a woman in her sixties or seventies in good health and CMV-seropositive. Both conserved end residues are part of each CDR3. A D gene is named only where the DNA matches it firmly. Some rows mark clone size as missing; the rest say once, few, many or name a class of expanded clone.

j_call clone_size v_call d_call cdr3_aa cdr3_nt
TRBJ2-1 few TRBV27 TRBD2 CASSPPGVAGHNEQFF TGTGCCAGCAGTCCCCCTGGGGTAGCGGGCCACAATGAGCAGTTCTTC
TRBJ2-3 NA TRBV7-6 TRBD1 CASSLAGQGASDTQYF TGTGCCAGCAGCTTAGCGGGACAGGGGGCATCAGATACGCAGTATTTT
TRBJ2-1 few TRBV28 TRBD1 CASSSKGQGGNEQFF TGTGCCAGCAGTTCAAAGGGACAGGGCGGGAATGAGCAGTTCTTC
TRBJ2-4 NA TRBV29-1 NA CSVGDGLIQYF TGCAGCGTTGGAGACGGACTGATTCAGTACTTC
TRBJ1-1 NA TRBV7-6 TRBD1 CASSPDRGGSAFF TGTGCCAGCAGTCCGGACAGGGGAGGGTCGGCTTTCTTT
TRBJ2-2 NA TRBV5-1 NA CASSDTGGTGELFF TGCGCCAGCAGTGACACAGGTGGAACCGGGGAGCTGTTTTTT
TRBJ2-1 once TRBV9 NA CASSGTYVYNEQFF TGTGCCAGCAGCGGGACATATGTCTACAATGAGCAGTTCTTC
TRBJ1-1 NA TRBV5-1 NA CASSLPGGWVF TGCGCCAGCAGCCTCCCCGGGGGGTGGGTCTTT
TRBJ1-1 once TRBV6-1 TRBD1 CASKLGQANTEAFF TGTGCCAGCAAGTTAGGACAGGCGAACACTGAAGCTTTCTTT
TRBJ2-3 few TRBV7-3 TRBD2 CASSPGPSGSTDTQYF TGTGCCAGCAGCCCAGGGCCTAGCGGTAGCACAGATACGCAGTATTTT
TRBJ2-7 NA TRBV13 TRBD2 CASSGTRLAGVGGEQYF TGTGCCAGCAGCGGAACCCGACTAGCGGGAGTTGGAGGCGAGCAGTACTTC
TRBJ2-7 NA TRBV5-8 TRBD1 CASRIDRGAYEQYF TGTGCCAGCAGAATAGACAGGGGGGCCTACGAGCAGTACTTC
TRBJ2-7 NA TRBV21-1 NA CASQGPGGLDEQYF TGTGCCTCCCAAGGGCCAGGGGGCCTGGACGAGCAGTACTTC
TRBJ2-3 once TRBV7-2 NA CASSLAGALDTQYF TGTGCCAGCAGCTTAGCGGGAGCCCTTGATACGCAGTATTTT
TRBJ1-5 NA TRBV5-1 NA CASSLTGNQPQHF TGCGCCAGCAGCTTGACGGGCAATCAGCCCCAGCATTTT
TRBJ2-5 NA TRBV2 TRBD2 CASSGLAGVTETQYF TGTGCCAGCAGCGGACTAGCGGGAGTCACAGAGACCCAGTACTTC
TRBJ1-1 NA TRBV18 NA CASSPTGNTEAFF TGTGCCAGCTCACCCACAGGGAACACTGAAGCTTTCTTT
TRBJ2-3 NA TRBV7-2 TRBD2 CASSLGASGSTDTQYF TGTGCCAGCAGCTTAGGCGCTAGCGGCAGCACAGATACGCAGTATTTT
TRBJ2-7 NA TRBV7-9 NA CASSLAPVAYEQYF TGTGCCAGCAGCTTAGCTCCCGTTGCCTACGAGCAGTACTTC
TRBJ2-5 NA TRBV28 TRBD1 CASSSGGQRQETQYF TGTGCCAGCAGTTCAGGGGGCCAGCGCCAAGAGACCCAGTACTTC
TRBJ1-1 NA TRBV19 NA CASRALGGRAEAFF TGTGCCAGTAGGGCGTTGGGGGGGCGAGCTGAAGCTTTCTTT
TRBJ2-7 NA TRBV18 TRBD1 CASSVFGTAFSYEQYF TGTGCCAGCTCAGTTTTCGGGACAGCCTTCTCCTACGAGCAGTACTTC
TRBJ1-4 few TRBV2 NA CASSTYREGELFF TGTGCCAGCAGTACTTACAGGGAGGGGGAACTGTTTTTT
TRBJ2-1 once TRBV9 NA CASSSLLGPLYNEQFF TGTGCCAGCAGCTCCCTACTAGGCCCCTTATACAATGAGCAGTTCTTC
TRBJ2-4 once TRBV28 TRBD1 CASSPVGQGPNIQYF TGTGCCAGCAGCCCCGTCGGACAGGGCCCAAACATTCAGTACTTC
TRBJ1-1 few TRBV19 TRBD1 CASSITGQGNTEAFF TGTGCCAGTAGTATCACGGGACAGGGGAACACTGAAGCTTTCTTT
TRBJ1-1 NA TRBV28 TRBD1 CASSYRQGSNTEAFF TGTGCCAGCAGTTATAGACAGGGCTCTAACACTGAAGCTTTCTTT
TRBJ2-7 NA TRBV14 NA CASSRLTSTTQYF TGTGCCAGCAGTCGACTCACTTCTACGACGCAGTACTTC
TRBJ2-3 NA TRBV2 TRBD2 CASSGQAGGTSTDTQYF TGTGCCAGCAGTGGCCAAGCGGGAGGGACTAGCACAGATACGCAGTATTTT
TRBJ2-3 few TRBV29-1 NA CSVEPGGIFLTDTQYF TGCAGCGTTGAACCTGGCGGCATTTTCCTCACAGATACGCAGTATTTT
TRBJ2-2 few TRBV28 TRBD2 CASTISTSAGSRELFF TGTGCCAGCACCATATCTACTAGCGCCGGCAGTCGGGAGCTGTTTTTT
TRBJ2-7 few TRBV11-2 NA CASSLSPPGQSSYEQYF TGTGCCAGCAGCTTAAGTCCCCCGGGACAAAGCTCCTACGAGCAGTACTTC
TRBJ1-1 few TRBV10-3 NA CAISGDLGLMAFF TGTGCCATCAGTGGAGATTTGGGCCTGATGGCTTTCTTT
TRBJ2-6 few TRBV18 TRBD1 CASSPRTGLSGANVLTF TGTGCCAGCTCACCTCGGACAGGGCTCTCTGGGGCCAACGTCCTGACTTTC
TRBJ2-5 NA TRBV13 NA CASSSEGASRETQYF TGTGCCAGCAGCTCCGAAGGTGCTAGCCGCGAGACCCAGTACTTC
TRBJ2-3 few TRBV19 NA CASSVRSGSTDTQYF TGTGCCAGTAGTGTCCGTAGCGGTAGCACAGATACGCAGTATTTT
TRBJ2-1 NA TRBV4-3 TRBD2 CASSQDPSAGGSYNEQFF TGCGCCAGCAGCCAAGATCCCTCTGCGGGAGGATCCTACAATGAGCAGTTCTTC
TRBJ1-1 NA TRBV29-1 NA CSVVRVLNTEAFF TGCAGCGTCGTCAGGGTACTGAACACTGAAGCTTTCTTT
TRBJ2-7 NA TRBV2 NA CASSDGFSDYEQYF TGTGCCAGCAGTGACGGGTTCTCGGACTACGAGCAGTACTTC